A few counts support the clone carrying this T cell receptor beta chain. MiXCR, applied by TCRdb to the RT-PCR reads, yields one record per CDR3 protein. The sample has about 700,000 distinct CDR3 sequences; 14% are singletons. Germline values: CDR1 LGHDT, CDR2 YNNKEL (reference sequence). The V and J ends lost 1 base and 4 bases respectively, with 7 bases between them. There are 13 residues in the CDR3. The receptor was isolated from a female donor in good health, serving as a healthy control. The rearrangement links TRBV3-1 to TRBJ1-2, with D uncertain. Sequencing used memory CD4+ T cells from blood. In DNA, the CDR3 is TGTGCCAGCAGCCAAGCCCAGTCCTATGGCTACACCTTC. Its protein product is CASSQAQSYGYTF.